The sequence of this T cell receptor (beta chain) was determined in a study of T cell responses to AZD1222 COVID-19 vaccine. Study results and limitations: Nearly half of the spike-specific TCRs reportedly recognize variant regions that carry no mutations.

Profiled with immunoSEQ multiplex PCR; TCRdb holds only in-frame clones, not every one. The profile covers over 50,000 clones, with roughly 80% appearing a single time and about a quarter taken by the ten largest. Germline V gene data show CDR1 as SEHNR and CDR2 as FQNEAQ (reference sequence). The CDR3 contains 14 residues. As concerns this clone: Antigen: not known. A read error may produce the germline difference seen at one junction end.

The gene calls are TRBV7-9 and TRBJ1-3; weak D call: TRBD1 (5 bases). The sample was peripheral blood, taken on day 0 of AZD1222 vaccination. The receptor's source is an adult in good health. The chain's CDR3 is CAGREESSGNTIYF. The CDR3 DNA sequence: TGTGCCGGCAGGGAGGAATCCTCTGGAAACACCATATATTTT.